This T cell receptor (beta chain) was sequenced for a study of CXCR3-negative and CXCR3-positive naive CD8 T cells. General study findings and limits: More hydrophobic TRB CDR3s occurred in CXCR3-positive than in CXCR3-negative naive cells.

CDR1 is MDHEN, CDR2 SYDVKM, per germline. This CDR3 is 14 amino acids long. The study made its TRB cDNA libraries by 5' RACE, adding UMI labels. TCRdb processed the 5' RACE reads again and assigns one entry to each CDR3 protein, with no DNA. This repertoire includes roughly 93,000 distinct CDR3 sequences. A remark on this clonotype: Its antigen is as yet unknown.

The chain links TRBV28 to TRBJ2-7; TCRdb's D gene call, TRBD1, goes unchecked for lack of DNA. Sequenced material: naive CXCR3+ CD8+ T cells from blood. Subset noted: CD45RO-CCR7+CD27+CD95- naive CD8+ T cells expressing CXCR3 (TNR3+). The origin of this receptor is a human donor in good health. Some clones in this sample may be carry-over from other donors' samples. The CDR3 is CASSLDRVSDEQYF. The whole variable domain, filled in from reference TRBV28 and TRBJ2-7, reads DVKVTQSSRYLVKRTGEKVFLECVQDMDHENMFWYRQDPGLGLRLIYFSYDVKMKEKGDIPEGYSVSREKKERFSLILESASTNQTSMYLCASSLDRVSDEQYFGPGTRLTVT.